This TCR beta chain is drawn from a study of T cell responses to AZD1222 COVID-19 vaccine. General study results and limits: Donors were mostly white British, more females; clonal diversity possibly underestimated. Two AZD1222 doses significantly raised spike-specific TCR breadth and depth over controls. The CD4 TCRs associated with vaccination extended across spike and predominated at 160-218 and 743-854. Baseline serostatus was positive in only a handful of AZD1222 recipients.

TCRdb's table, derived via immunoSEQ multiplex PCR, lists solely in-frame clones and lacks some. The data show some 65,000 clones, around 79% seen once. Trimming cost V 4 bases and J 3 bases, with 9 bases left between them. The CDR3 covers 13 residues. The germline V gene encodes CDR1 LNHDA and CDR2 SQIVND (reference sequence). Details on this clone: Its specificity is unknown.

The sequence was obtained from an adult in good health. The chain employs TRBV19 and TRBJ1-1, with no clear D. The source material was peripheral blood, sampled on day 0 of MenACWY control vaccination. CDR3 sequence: CASSTWDDTEAFF. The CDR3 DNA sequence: TGTGCCAGTAGTACCTGGGATGACACTGAAGCTTTCTTT.